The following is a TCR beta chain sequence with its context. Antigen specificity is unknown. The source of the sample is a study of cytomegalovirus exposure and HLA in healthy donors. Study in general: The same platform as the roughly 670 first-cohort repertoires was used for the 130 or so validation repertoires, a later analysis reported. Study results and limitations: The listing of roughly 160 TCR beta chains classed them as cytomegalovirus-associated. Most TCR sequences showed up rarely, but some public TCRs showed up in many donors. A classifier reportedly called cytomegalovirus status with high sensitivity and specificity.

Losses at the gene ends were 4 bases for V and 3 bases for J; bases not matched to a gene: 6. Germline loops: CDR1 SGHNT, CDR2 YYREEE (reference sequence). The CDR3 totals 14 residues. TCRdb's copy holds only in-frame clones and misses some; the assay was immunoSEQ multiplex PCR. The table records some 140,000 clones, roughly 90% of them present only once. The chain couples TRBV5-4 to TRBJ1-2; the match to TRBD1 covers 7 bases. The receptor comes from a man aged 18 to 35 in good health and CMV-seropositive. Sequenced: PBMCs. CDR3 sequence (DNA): TGTGCCAGCAGCATCCGACAGGGTTACTATGGCTACACCTTC. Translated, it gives CASSIRQGYYGYTF.